Following are 2 T cell receptor beta chains from one sample sequenced in a study of cytomegalovirus exposure and HLA in healthy donors (dated by TCRdb to about 2017). Library construction relied on the immunoSEQ multiplex PCR assay. A mixture of 60 forward primers for TCR Vbeta segments and 13 reverse primers for TCR Jbeta segments was used in the multiplex PCR. Sourced from immuneACCESS, this table was stored by TCRdb with only in-frame sequences that have V and J called. A share of the clones is absent; for the studies checked, an unresolved V gene accounts for under half, and the remainder has no known explanation. For this sample there are about 120,000 clones; around three quarters appear just once. The ten largest clones capture 0.95% to 1.5% of the sample. The specimen was PBMCs. Source of these receptors: a female donor in good health and CMV-seronegative.

V usage is TRBV27 and J usage is TRBJ2-7, with D possibly matching TRBD2 (6 bases). V lost 6 bases and J lost 0, with 15 bases in between. This CDR3 has 15 amino acids. Germline V lookup: CDR1 MNHEY, CDR2 SMNVEV (reference sequence). CDR3 sequence (DNA): TGTGCCAGCAGGAGCAAGGGACTCATCTCCTACGAGCAGTACTTC. Its translation is CASRSKGLISYEQYF.

V is TRBV30 and J is TRBJ2-5; D remains unclear. The DNA end favors TRBJ2-7, so the J call may be wrong. The CDR3 consists of 13 residues. From germline, CDR1 is GTSNPN and CDR2 SVGIG (reference sequence). CDR3 bases: TGTGCCTGGGGCAAATTTGGGGCCTACGAGCAGTACTTC. It translates to CAWGKFGAYEQYF.